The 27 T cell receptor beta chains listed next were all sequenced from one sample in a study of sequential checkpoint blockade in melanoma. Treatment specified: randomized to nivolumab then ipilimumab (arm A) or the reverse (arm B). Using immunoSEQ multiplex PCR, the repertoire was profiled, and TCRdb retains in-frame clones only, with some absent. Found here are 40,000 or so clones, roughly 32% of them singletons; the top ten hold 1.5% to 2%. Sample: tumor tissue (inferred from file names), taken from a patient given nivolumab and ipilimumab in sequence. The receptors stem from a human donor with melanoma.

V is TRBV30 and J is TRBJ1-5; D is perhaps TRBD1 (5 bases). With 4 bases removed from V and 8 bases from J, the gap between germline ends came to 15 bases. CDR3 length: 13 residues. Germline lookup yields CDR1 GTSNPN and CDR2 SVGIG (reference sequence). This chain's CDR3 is CAWNLPGGKPQHF. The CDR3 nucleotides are TGTGCCTGGAACCTCCCTGGGGGGAAGCCCCAGCATTTT.

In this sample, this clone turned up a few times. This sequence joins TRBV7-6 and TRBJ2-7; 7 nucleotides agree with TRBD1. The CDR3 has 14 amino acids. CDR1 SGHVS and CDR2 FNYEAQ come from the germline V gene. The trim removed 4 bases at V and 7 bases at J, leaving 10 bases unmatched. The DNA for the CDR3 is TGTGCCAGCAGCTCGCCGGGACAGCCCTTGGAGCAGTACTTC. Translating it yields CASSSPGQPLEQYF.

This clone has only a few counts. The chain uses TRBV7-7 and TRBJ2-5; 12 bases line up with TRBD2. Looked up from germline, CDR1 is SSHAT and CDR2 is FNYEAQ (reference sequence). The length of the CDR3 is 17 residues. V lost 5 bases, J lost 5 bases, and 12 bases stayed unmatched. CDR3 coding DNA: TGTGCCAGCAGCCGGGGGGCCGGACTAGCGGGAAAGGAGACCCAGTACTTC. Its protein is CASSRGAGLAGKETQYF.

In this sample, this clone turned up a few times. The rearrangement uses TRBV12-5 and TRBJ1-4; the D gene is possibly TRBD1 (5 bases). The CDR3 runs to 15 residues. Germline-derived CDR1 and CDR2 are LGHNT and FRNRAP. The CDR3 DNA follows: TGTGCCAGCAACCCGGGGCGGGCAACTAATGAAAAACTGTTTTTT. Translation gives CASNPGRATNEKLFF.

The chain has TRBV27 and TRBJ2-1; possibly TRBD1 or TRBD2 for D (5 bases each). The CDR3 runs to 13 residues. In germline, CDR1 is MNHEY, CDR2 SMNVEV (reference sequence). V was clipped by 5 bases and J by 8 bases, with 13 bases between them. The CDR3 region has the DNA TGTGCCAGCAGTCCGGGACGGATCTATGAGCAGTTCTTC. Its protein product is CASSPGRIYEQFF.

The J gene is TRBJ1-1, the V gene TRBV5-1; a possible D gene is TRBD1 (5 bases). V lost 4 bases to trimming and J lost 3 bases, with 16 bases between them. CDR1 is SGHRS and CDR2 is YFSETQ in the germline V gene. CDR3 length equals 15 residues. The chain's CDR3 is CASSDPGVWDTEAFF. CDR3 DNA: TGCGCCAGCAGCGACCCGGGGGTCTGGGACACTGAAGCTTTCTTT. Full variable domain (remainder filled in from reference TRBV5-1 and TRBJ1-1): KAGVTQTPRYLIKTRGQQVTLSCSPISGHRSVSWYQQTPGQGLQFLFEYFSETQRNKGNFPGRFSGRQFSNSRSEMNVSTLELGDSALYLCASSDPGVWDTEAFFGQGTRLTVV.

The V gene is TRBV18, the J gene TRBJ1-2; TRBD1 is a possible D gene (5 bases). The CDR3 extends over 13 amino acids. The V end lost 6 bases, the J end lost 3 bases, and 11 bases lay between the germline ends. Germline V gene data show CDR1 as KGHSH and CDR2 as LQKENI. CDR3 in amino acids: CASSPGGDYGYTF. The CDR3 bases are TGTGCCAGCTCTCCGGGAGGGGACTATGGCTACACCTTC.

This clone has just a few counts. CDR3 nucleotide sequence: TGTGCCAGCAGCGTAGGGACGGGGGGCACCTACAATGAGCAGTTCTTC. Its translation is CASSVGTGGTYNEQFF. The V and J genes are TRBV9 and TRBJ2-1; a possible D gene is TRBD2 (7 bases). The V end lost 0 bases, the J end lost 2 bases, and 12 bases lay between the germline ends. This CDR3 has 16 amino acids. Germline CDR1 reads SGDLS; CDR2 reads YYNGEE.

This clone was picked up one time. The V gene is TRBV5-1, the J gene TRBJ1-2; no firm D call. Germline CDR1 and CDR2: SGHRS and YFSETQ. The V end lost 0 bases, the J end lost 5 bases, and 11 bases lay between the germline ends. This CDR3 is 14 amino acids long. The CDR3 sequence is CASSLGTGPYGYTF. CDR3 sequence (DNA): TGCGCCAGCAGCTTGGGTACCGGACCGTATGGCTACACCTTC.

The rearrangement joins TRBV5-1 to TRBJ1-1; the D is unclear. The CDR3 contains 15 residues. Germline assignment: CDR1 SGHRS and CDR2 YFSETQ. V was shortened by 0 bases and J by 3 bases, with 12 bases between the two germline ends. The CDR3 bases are TGCGCCAGCAGCTTGGATGTCCACGGGGACACTGAAGCTTTCTTT. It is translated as CASSLDVHGDTEAFF. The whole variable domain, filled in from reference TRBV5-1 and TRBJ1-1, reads KAGVTQTPRYLIKTRGQQVTLSCSPISGHRSVSWYQQTPGQGLQFLFEYFSETQRNKGNFPGRFSGRQFSNSRSEMNVSTLELGDSALYLCASSLDVHGDTEAFFGQGTRLTVV.

Written as DNA, the CDR3 is TGTGCCAGTAGTATAGATCGACAGGCCTACGAGCAGTACTTC. It codes for CASSIDRQAYEQYF. This rearrangement joins TRBV19 to TRBJ2-7; a possible D gene is TRBD1 (6 bases). The CDR3 sequence is 14 residues long. The germline gives CDR1 LNHDA, CDR2 SQIVND (reference sequence). The ends were cut back, 0 bases at V and 2 bases at J, with 8 bases in the middle.

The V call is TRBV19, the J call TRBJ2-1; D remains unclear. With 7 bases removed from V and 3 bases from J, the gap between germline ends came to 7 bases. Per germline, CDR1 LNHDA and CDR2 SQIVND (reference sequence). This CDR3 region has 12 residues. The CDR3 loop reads CASTAGYNEQFF. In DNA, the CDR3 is TGTGCCAGTACCGCAGGCTACAATGAGCAGTTCTTC.

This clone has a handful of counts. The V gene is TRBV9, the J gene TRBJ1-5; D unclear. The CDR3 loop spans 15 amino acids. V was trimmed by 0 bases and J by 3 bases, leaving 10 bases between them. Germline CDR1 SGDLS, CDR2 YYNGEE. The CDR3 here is CASSVEGQPNQPQHF. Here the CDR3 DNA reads TGTGCCAGCAGCGTAGAAGGGCAGCCCAATCAGCCCCAGCATTTT.

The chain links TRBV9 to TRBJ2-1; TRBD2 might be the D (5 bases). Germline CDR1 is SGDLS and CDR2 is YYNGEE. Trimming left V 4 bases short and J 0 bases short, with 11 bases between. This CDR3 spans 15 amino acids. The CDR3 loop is CASSPTGNSYNEQFF. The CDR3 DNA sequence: TGTGCCAGCAGCCCAACGGGGAACTCCTACAATGAGCAGTTCTTC.

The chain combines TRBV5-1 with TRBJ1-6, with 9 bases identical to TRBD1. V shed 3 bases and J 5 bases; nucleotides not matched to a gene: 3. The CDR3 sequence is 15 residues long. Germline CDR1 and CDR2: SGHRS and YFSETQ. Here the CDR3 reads CASSWGDRDNSPLHF. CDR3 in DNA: TGCGCCAGCAGCTGGGGGGACAGGGATAATTCACCCCTCCACTTT.

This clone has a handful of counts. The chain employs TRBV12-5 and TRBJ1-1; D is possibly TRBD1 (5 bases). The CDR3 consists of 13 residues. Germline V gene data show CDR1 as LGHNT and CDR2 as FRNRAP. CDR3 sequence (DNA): TGTGCCAGCCAACAAGCCTGGGGGACTGAAGCTTTCTTT. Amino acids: CASQQAWGTEAFF. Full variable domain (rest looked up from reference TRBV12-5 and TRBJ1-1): DARVTQTPRHKVTEMGQEVTMRCQPILGHNTVFWYRQTMMQGLELLAYFRNRAPLDDSGMPKDRFSAEMPDATLATLKIQPSEPRDSAVYFCASQQAWGTEAFFGQGTRLTVV.

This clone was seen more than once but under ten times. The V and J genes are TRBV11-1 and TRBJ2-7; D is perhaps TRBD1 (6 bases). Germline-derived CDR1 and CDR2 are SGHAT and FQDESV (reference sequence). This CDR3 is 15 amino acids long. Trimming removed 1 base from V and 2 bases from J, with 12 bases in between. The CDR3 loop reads CASSLGQESTYEQYF. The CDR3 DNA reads TGTGCCAGCAGCTTAGGACAGGAGAGTACCTACGAGCAGTACTTC.

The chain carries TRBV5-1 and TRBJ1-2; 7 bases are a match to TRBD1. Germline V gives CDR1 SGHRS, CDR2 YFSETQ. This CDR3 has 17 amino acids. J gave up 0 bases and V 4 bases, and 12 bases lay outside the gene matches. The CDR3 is CASSNKFPGQPNYGYTF. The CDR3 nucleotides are TGCGCCAGCAGCAATAAATTTCCGGGACAGCCTAACTATGGCTACACCTTC. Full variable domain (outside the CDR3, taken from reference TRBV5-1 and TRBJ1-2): KAGVTQTPRYLIKTRGQQVTLSCSPISGHRSVSWYQQTPGQGLQFLFEYFSETQRNKGNFPGRFSGRQFSNSRSEMNVSTLELGDSALYLCASSNKFPGQPNYGYTFGSGTRLTVV.

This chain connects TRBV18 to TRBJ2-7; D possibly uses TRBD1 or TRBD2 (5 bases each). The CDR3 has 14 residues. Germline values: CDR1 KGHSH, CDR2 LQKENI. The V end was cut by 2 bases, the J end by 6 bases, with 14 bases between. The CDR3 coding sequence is TGTGCCAGCTCACCAACCGATCCAGGGAGCGAGCAGTACTTC. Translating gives CASSPTDPGSEQYF.

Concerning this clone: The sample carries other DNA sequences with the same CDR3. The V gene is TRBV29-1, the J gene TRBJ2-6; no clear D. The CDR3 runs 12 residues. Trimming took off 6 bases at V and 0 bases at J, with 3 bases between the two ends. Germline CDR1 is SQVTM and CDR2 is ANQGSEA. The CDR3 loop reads CSVFSGANVLTF. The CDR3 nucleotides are TGCAGCGTATTCTCTGGGGCCAACGTCCTGACTTTC.

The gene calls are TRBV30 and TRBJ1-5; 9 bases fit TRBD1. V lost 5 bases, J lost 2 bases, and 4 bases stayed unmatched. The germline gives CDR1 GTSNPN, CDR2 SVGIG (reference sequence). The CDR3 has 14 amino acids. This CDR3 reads CAWADRGGNQPQHF. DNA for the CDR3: TGTGCCTGGGCGGACAGGGGTGGCAATCAGCCCCAGCATTTT. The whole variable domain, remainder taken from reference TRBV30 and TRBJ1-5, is SQTIHQWPATLVQPVGSPLSLECTVEGTSNPNLYWYRQAAGRGLQLLFYSVGIGQISSEVPQNLSASRPQDRQFILSSKKLLLSDSGFYLCAWADRGGNQPQHFGDGTRLSIL.

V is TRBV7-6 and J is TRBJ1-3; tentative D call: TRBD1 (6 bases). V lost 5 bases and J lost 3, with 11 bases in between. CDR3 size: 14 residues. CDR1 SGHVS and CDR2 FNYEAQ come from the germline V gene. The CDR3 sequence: CASSVPDSGNTIYF. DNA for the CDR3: TGTGCCAGCAGCGTACCGGACAGTGGAAACACCATATATTTT. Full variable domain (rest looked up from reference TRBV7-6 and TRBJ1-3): GAGVSQSPRYKVTKRGQDVALRCDPISGHVSLYWYRQALGQGPEFLTYFNYEAQQDKSGLPNDRFSAERPEGSISTLTIQRTEQRDSAMYRCASSVPDSGNTIYFGEGSWLTVV.

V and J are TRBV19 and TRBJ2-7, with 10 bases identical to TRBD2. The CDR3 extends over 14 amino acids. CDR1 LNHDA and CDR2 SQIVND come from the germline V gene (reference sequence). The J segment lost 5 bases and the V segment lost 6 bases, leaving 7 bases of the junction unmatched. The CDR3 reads CASRPSGSLNEQYF. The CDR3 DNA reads TGTGCCAGTAGACCTAGCGGGAGCCTTAACGAGCAGTACTTC.

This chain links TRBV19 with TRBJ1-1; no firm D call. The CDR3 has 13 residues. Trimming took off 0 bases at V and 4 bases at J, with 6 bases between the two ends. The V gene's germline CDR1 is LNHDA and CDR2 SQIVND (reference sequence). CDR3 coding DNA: TGTGCCAGTAGTATAGACGCGGCCACTGAAGCTTTCTTT. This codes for CASSIDAATEAFF.

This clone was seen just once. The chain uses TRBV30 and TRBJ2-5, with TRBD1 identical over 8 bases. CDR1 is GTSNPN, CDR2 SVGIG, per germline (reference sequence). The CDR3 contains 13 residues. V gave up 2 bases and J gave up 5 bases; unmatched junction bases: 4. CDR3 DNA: TGTGCCTGGAGTATGAACAGGGGGGAGACCCAGTACTTC. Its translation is CAWSMNRGETQYF.

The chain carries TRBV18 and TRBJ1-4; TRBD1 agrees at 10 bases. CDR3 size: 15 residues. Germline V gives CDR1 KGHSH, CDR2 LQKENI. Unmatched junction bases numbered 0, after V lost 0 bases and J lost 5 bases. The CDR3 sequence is CASSPPGQGNEKLFF. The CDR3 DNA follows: TGTGCCAGCTCACCACCGGGACAGGGGAATGAAAAACTGTTTTTT.

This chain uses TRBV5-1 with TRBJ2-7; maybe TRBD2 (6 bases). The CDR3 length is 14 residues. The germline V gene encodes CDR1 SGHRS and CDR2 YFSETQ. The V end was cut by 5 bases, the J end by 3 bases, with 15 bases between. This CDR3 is CASSYPGENYEQYF. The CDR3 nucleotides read TGCGCCAGCAGTTATCCGGGAGAGAACTACGAGCAGTACTTC.